This TCR beta chain was found in a study of PD-1 blockade in classical Hodgkin lymphoma. CDR1 and CDR2 (germline): SGHNT, YENEEA. The V segment lost 5 bases and the J segment 4 bases; nucleotides outside the gene matches: 11. The CDR3 length is 15 residues. Time point described: cycle 4 day 1 (C4D1), after six to seven weeks of nivolumab. Following autologous stem cell transplantation, relapse occurred in every patient, and exposure to brentuximab vedotin varied. This table comes from immunoSEQ multiplex PCR, and its TCRdb copy is limited to in-frame clones, with some not included. There are roughly 20,000 clones in the sample; roughly 85% occur only once, and about an eighth lies in the top ten.

The sequenced sample was peripheral blood mononuclear cells (PBMCs), obtained before the fourth cycle of nivolumab. The clonotype was recovered from a human donor with classical Hodgkin lymphoma. The rearrangement links TRBV11-3 to TRBJ2-7; 7 bases are a match to TRBD2. CDR3 nucleotides: TGTGCCAGCAGCAAATTGGGAGGGACCGAATACGAGCAGTACTTC. It specifies CASSKLGGTEYEQYF. Full variable domain (remainder filled in from reference TRBV11-3 and TRBJ2-7): EAGVVQSPRYKIIEKKQPVAFWCNPISGHNTLYWYLQNLGQGPELLIRYENEEAVDDSQLPKDRFSAERLKGVDSTLKIQPAELGDSAVYLCASSKLGGTEYEQYFGPGTRLTVT.